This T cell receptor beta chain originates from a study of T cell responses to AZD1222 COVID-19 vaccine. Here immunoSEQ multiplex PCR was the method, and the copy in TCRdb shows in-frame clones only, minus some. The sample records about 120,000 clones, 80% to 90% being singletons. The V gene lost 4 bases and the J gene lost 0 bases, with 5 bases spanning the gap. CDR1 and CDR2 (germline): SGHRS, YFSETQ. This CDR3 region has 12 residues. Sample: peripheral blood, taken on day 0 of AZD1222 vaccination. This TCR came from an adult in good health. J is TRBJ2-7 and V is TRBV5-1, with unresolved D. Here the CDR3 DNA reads TGCGCCAGCAGCGCCAGCTCCTACGAGCAGTACTTC. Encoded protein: CASSASSYEQYF.